The clone carrying this T cell receptor (beta chain) was found a few times. Antigen: not known. The V end was cut by 2 bases, the J end by 5 bases, with 16 bases between. The CDR3 is made up of 15 amino acids. The germline CDR1 and CDR2 sequences are MNHNS and SASEGT. The data are from a study of T cell responses to AZD1222 COVID-19 vaccine. Study findings and constraints: Samples come after the peak T cell response, not at day 14. Donors were mostly white British, more females; clonal diversity possibly underestimated. With dominance at 160-218 and 743-854, vaccine-associated CD4 TCRs spanned spike.

Some clones are missing from TCRdb's copy, which holds only in-frame ones; the method was immunoSEQ multiplex PCR. Among about 130,000 clones listed, just over 90% were seen once. V is TRBV6-1 and J is TRBJ2-7; perhaps TRBD1 as D (5 bases). Sequenced material: peripheral blood, taken 28 days after the second AZD1222 dose. The receptor was derived from an adult who received the AZD1222 COVID-19 vaccine. The CDR3 here is CASSEIPRQGNEQYF. The CDR3 nucleotides read TGTGCCAGCAGTGAAATCCCCCGGCAGGGAAACGAGCAGTACTTC.